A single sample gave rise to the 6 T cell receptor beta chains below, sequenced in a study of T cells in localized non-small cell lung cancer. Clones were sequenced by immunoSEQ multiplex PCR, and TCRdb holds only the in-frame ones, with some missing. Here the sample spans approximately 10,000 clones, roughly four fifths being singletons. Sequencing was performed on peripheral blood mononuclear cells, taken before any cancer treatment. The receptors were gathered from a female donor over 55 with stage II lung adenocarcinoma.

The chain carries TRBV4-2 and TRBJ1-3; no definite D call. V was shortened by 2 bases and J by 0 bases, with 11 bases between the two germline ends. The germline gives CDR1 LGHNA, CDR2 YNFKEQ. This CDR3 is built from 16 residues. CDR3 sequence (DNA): TGTGCCAGCAGCCAACCCGGGCCAAACTCTGGAAACACCATATATTTT. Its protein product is CASSQPGPNSGNTIYF.

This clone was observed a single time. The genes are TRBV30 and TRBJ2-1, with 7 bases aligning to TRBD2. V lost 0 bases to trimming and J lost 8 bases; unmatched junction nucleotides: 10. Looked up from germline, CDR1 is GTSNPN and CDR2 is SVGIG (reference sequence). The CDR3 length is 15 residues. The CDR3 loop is CAWSVLGRRGDEQFF. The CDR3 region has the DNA TGTGCCTGGAGTGTTCTCGGGAGGCGAGGGGATGAGCAGTTCTTC.

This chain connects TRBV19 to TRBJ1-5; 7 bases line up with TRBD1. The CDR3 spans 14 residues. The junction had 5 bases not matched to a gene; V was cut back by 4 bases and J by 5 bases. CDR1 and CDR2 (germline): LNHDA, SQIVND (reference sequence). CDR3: CASSTDRAYQPQHF. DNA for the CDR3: TGTGCCAGTAGTACCGACAGGGCATATCAGCCCCAGCATTTT.

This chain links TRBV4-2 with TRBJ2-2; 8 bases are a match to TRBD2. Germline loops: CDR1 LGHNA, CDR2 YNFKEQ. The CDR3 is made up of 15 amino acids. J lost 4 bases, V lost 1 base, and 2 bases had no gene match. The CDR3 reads CASSQVREGTGELFF. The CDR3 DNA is TGTGCCAGCAGCCAAGTACGGGAGGGCACCGGGGAGCTGTTTTTT.

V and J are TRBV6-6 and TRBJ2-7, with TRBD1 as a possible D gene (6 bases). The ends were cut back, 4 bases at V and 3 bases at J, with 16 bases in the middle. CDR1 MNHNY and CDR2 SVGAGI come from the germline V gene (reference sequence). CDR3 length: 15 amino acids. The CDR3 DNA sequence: TGTGCCAGCAGTTGGGACGCCGAAGGGGGCTACGAGCAGTACTTC. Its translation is CASSWDAEGGYEQYF.

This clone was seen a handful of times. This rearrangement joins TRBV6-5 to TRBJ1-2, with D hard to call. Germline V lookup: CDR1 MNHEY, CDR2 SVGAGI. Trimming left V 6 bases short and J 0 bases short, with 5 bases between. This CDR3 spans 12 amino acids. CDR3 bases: TGTGCCAGCAGGTCAACTAACTATGGCTACACCTTC. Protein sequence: CASRSTNYGYTF.